Presented here are 4 T cell receptor beta chains from one specimen sequenced in a study of a mutant IDH1 vaccine in newly diagnosed glioma. These receptors have no identified antigens. Time point given: week 47, end of study. Alongside topical imiquimod, each dose of vaccine comprised 300 ug of mutant IDH1 20-mer peptide. Clones were read by immunoSEQ multiplex PCR, and TCRdb kept only the in-frame ones, dropping some. The table lists around 100,000 clones, roughly 86% of them singletons. Sample: PBMCs, taken from a glioma patient whose treatment included an IDH1 peptide vaccine. All receptors derive from a woman between 50 and 59 years old with glioma.

This sequence joins TRBV21-1 and TRBJ2-2; whether TRBD2, the table's D call, matches the DNA was not checked. TRBV21-1 is a pseudogene segment. CDR3 size: 14 residues. The CDR3 region is CASGLTENTGELFF. In DNA form, the CDR3 reads TGTGCCAGCGGGTTGACTGAGAACACCGGGGAGCTGTTTTTT.

This chain connects TRBV10-3 to TRBJ1-3, with TRBD1 matching 8 bases. The CDR3 consists of 14 residues. Trimming cost V 11 bases and J 0 bases; bases outside gene matches: 6. The V gene's germline CDR1 is ENHRY and CDR2 SYGVKD. The CDR3 spells CAADRGSSGNTIYF. The CDR3 bases are TGTGCCGCCGACAGGGGAAGCTCTGGAAACACCATATATTTT.

The chain joins TRBV19 to TRBJ2-5; 10 nucleotides match TRBD1. CDR1 LNHDA and CDR2 SQIVND come from the germline V gene (reference sequence). Trimming at V came to 4 bases and at J to 4 bases, leaving 0 bases not matched to a gene. The CDR3 runs to 13 residues. CDR3 bases: TGTGCCAGTAGTAGGGACAGGGGAGAGACCCAGTACTTC. Its protein product is CASSRDRGETQYF.

The chain is built from TRBV5-6 and TRBJ2-1, with TRBD2 matching 13 bases. Germline-derived CDR1 and CDR2 are SGHDT and YYEEEE. V lost 0 bases to trimming and J lost 12 bases; unmatched junction nucleotides: 12. The CDR3 spans 17 residues. The CDR3 DNA reads TGTGCCAGCAGCTTGGGGATACTAGCGGGAGGGCCGTTCGGGCAGTTCTTC. It codes for CASSLGILAGGPFGQFF. Drawing the rest from reference TRBV5-6 and TRBJ2-1, the complete variable domain is DAGVTQSPTHLIKTRGQQVTLRCSPKSGHDTVSWYQQALGQGPQFIFQYYEEEERQRGNFPDRFSGHQFPNYSSELNVNALLLGDSALYLCASSLGILAGGPFGQFFGPGTRLTVL.